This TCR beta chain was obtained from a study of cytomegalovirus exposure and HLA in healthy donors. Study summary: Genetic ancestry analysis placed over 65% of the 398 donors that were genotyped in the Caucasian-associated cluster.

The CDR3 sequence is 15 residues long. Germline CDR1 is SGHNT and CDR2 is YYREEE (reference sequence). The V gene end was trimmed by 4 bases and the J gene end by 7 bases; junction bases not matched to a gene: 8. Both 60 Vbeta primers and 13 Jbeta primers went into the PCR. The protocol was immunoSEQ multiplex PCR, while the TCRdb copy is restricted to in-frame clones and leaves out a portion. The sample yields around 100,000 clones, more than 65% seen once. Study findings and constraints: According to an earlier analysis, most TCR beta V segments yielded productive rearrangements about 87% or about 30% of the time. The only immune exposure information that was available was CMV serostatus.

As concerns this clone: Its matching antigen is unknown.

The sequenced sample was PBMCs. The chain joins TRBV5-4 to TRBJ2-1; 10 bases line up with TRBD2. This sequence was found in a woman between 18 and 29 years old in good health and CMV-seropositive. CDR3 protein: CASSGGLAPSNEQFF. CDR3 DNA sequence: TGTGCCAGCAGCGGGGGACTAGCGCCGTCAAATGAGCAGTTCTTC.